The 4 T cell receptor beta chains below all came from one sample that was sequenced in a study of cytomegalovirus exposure and HLA in healthy donors. Some clones are missing from TCRdb's copy, which holds only in-frame ones; the method was immunoSEQ multiplex PCR. The sample includes more than 50,000 clones, roughly 90% seen only once; the top ten take 2.2%. Input material: PBMCs. These receptors all come from a woman younger than 45 in good health and CMV-seronegative.

The genes are TRBV14 and TRBJ2-2; TRBD2 matches 7 bases. Germline CDR1 reads SGHDN; CDR2 reads FVKESK. The CDR3 totals 15 residues. J was trimmed by 5 bases and V by 4 bases; bases with no gene match: 7. For the CDR3, the DNA is TGTGCCAGCAGCCCAAGACTAGCAGGGACCGGGGAGCTGTTTTTT. Amino acids: CASSPRLAGTGELFF.

Note on this clone: Within the sample, other DNA sequences also encode this same CDR3. The genes are TRBV6-5 and TRBJ1-3; D call uncertain. Deletions cut 0 bases from V and 0 bases from J, with 6 bases between. This CDR3 is built from 15 residues. Germline V gene sequence: CDR1 MNHEY, CDR2 SVGAGI. CDR3 sequence (DNA): TGTGCCAGCAGTTACTCGGCAGGCTCTGGAAACACCATATATTTT. It is translated as CASSYSAGSGNTIYF.

The chain combines TRBV6-5 with TRBJ2-7; D is undetermined. The CDR3 contains 14 residues. Germline-derived CDR1 and CDR2 are MNHEY and SVGAGI. Trimming took off 0 bases at V and 6 bases at J, with 12 bases between the two ends. The CDR3 DNA sequence: TGTGCCAGCAGTTACTCGTATCAAGCCGCCGAGCAGTACTTC. It codes for CASSYSYQAAEQYF.

J is TRBJ2-1 and V is TRBV19; 8 nucleotides agree with TRBD1. The CDR3 has 13 amino acids. V trimming: 7 bases; J trimming: 5 bases; junction bases outside the gene matches: 4. Germline V lookup: CDR1 LNHDA, CDR2 SQIVND (reference sequence). The CDR3 region has the DNA TGTGCCAGTACGGGACAGGTAAACAATGAGCAGTTCTTC. Translated, it gives CASTGQVNNEQFF.